Included here is one T cell receptor (beta chain) sequence, with context. Its cognate antigen is unknown. The entry originates in a study of cytomegalovirus exposure and HLA in healthy donors. Study details: About 85 million unique TCR sequences came from HLA-typed donors in an early release. Study observations and caveats: Immune exposure information comprised only CMV serostatus.

V dropped 3 bases and J dropped 6; count of bases not matched to a gene: 2. The CDR3 has 15 amino acids. Germline V gene data show CDR1 as MRHNA and CDR2 as SNTAGT. Amplification used 60 Vbeta primers and 13 Jbeta primers. The repertoire was sequenced with immunoSEQ multiplex PCR; TCRdb's copy has only in-frame clones and lacks some. The sample lists about 130,000 clones; approximately 77% were seen once. The sequenced sample consisted of PBMCs. The chain uses TRBV6-4 and TRBJ2-3, with 14 bases lining up with TRBD2. The clonotype was recovered from a man aged 25 to 40 in good health and CMV-seronegative. The CDR3 nucleotides are TGTGCCAGCAGTGATGGGACTAGCGGGAGTGATACGCAGTATTTT. Translation: CASSDGTSGSDTQYF.